This T cell receptor beta chain was identified during a study of T cells in Graves' hyperthyroidism and ophthalmopathy. Study-wide context: Prior to any treatment, at the point of initial diagnosis, peripheral blood was collected.

This clonotype was observed many times. TCR beta CDR3 regions were amplified from RNA. First-round RT-PCR of the TCR CDR3 relied on the HTBI primer set. One entry per CDR3 protein results from TCRdb running MiXCR on the multiplex PCR reads. The sample holds 500,000 to 600,000 distinct CDR3 sequences, around 17% seen once. The sequence was obtained from a young woman with Graves' hyperthyroidism. The specimen was blood.

The CDR3 nucleotides read TGTGCCAGCAGCCGAGGACTAGGGTTCGGCGAGCAGTACTTC. Its translation: CASSRGLGFGEQYF. This chain links TRBV6-2 or TRBV6-3 with TRBJ2-7; 7 nucleotides agree with TRBD2. V was pared by 6 bases and J by 6 bases, with 11 bases of the junction left unmatched. This CDR3 is built from 14 residues. Germline V gene lookup returns CDR1 MNHEY and CDR2 SVGEGT.